The clone carrying this T cell receptor beta chain showed up many times. The germline gives CDR1 ENHRY, CDR2 SYGVKD. The CDR3 runs to 12 residues. With 3 bases removed from V and 5 bases from J, the gap between germline ends came to 7 bases. These data originate in a study of CD8 T cells in ankylosing spondylitis. TCRdb fed the 5' RACE reads into MiXCR, producing one record per CDR3 protein. The repertoire has a few hundred thousand distinct CDR3 sequences, 18% of them found once; the top ten carry over 25%. The V and J genes are TRBV10-3 and TRBJ1-1; D not certain. Sequencing was done on a sample of blood, either unsorted or a sorted T cell fraction (not recorded which). The TCR sequence derives from a male donor with ankylosing spondylitis or in good health (not recorded which). CDR3 sequence reads: CAISDQITEAFF. The CDR3 bases are TGTGCCATCAGTGACCAGATTACTGAAGCTTTCTTT.